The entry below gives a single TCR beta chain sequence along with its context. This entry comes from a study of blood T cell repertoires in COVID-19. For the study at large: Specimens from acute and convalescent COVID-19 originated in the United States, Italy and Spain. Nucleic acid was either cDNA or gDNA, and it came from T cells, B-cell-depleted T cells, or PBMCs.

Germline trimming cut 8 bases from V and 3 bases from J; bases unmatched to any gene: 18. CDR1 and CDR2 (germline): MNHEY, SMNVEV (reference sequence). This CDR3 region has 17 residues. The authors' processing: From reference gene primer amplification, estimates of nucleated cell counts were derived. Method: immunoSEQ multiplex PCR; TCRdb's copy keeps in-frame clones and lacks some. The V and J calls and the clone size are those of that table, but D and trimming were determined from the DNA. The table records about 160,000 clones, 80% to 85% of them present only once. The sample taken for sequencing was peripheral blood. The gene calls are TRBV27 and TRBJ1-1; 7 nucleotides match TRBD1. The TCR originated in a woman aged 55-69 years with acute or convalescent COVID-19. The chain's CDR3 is CASCSLGTARLDTEAFF. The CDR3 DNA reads TGTGCCAGCTGCTCCCTCGGGACAGCCAGGCTAGACACTGAAGCTTTCTTT.